The clone carrying this TCR beta chain was detected only a few times. This entry belongs to a study of blood T cell repertoires in COVID-19. At the level of the study: The analysed material was cDNA or gDNA that came from T cells, B-cell-depleted T cells, or PBMCs.

TCRdb's table, derived via immunoSEQ multiplex PCR, lists solely in-frame clones and lacks some. The table shows under 300,000 clones, with 70% to 85% occurring only once. This TCR was recovered from a woman older than 75 with active or convalescent COVID-19. The sequenced material came from peripheral blood.

CDR3 protein: CASSLGGPNEQYF. The CDR3 DNA reads TGTGCCAGCAGCCTGGGGGGGCCGAACGAGCAGTACTTC. The V call is TRBV3-1 (or the pseudogene TRBV3-2), the J call TRBJ2-7; TRBD2 is a possible D gene (7 bases). V was pared by 4 bases and J by 5 bases, with 12 bases between. This CDR3 comprises 13 residues. Germline assignment: CDR1 LGHDT and CDR2 YNNKEL (reference sequence).